The 31 T cell receptor beta chains reported below all come from one sample, sequenced in a study of T cells after yellow fever vaccination. TCRdb ran MiXCR on the 5' RACE reads and lists one entry per CDR3 protein. The sample carries some 600,000 distinct CDR3 sequences, around a sixth recorded once. The sample here was PBMCs, taken around 5 days after the first yellow fever vaccination. The source of these receptors is a man between 18 and 29 years old who received the YFV17D yellow fever vaccine.

This clonotype was detected a few times. The V gene is TRBV29-1, the J gene TRBJ2-2; D perhaps matches TRBD1 (5 bases). With 3 bases removed from V and 7 bases from J, the gap between germline ends came to 9 bases. Germline V gene lookup returns CDR1 SQVTM and CDR2 ANQGSEA. The CDR3 has 12 amino acids. CDR3 in DNA: TGCAGCGTTGATACAGGCGGCGGGGAGCTGTTTTTT. Its translation: CSVDTGGGELFF.

This clonotype turned up a few times. The rearrangement uses TRBV24-1 and TRBJ2-1; a weak D match, TRBD1 (6 bases). The germline CDR1 and CDR2 sequences are KGHDR and SFDVKD. With 4 bases removed from V and 4 bases from J, the gap between germline ends came to 10 bases. This CDR3 has 14 amino acids. The CDR3 region has the DNA TGTGCCACCAGTGAGGGGACACCTTACAATGAGCAGTTCTTC. Protein sequence: CATSEGTPYNEQFF.

About this clonotype itself: The junction differs from germline at one of its ends, possibly a read error. The chain links TRBV18 to TRBJ2-1, with TRBD1 matching over 9 bases. The CDR3 has 15 residues. Germline values: CDR1 KGHSH, CDR2 LQKENI. Written as DNA, the CDR3 is TGTGCCAGCTCCCCACCGGGACAGGGTGGCAATGAGCAGTTCTTC. It is translated as CASSPPGQGGNEQFF.

The rearrangement joins TRBV24-1 to TRBJ1-2; 9 bases match TRBD1. The germline gives CDR1 KGHDR, CDR2 SFDVKD. J gave up 6 bases and V 10 bases, and 8 bases lay outside the gene matches. The CDR3 covers 13 residues. In DNA form, the CDR3 reads TGTGCCACAGGGACAGGGAATGTGAATGGCTACACCTTC. It codes for CATGTGNVNGYTF.

The V call is TRBV18, the J call TRBJ2-7; tentatively, D is TRBD1 or TRBD2 (5 bases each). The CDR3 contains 14 residues. The V gene lost 4 bases and the J gene lost 5 bases, with 15 bases spanning the gap. Looked up from germline, CDR1 is KGHSH and CDR2 is LQKENI. The CDR3 spells CASSRTGTEDEQYF. The CDR3 DNA follows: TGTGCCAGCTCACGGACGGGGACGGAAGACGAGCAGTACTTC.

The rearrangement joins TRBV7-9 to TRBJ2-3; possible D gene TRBD2, 5 bases. Germline CDR1 SEHNR, CDR2 FQNEAQ (reference sequence). The CDR3 extends over 15 amino acids. Trimming took 2 bases from V and 1 from J, leaving 10 bases between them. The chain's CDR3 is CASSLREFRTDTQYF. CDR3 nucleotides: TGTGCCAGCAGCTTAAGGGAGTTCCGCACAGATACGCAGTATTTT.

V gene TRBV5-1 combines with J gene TRBJ1-1; 7 bases line up with TRBD1. This CDR3 comprises 16 residues. J was trimmed by 3 bases and V by 3 bases; bases with no gene match: 11. CDR1 SGHRS and CDR2 YFSETQ come from the germline V gene. CDR3 sequence: CASSYRSGTVDTEAFF. The CDR3 region has the DNA TGCGCCAGCAGCTACCGATCTGGGACAGTGGACACTGAAGCTTTCTTT.

A note on this clonotype: A much bigger clone sits one base away, suggesting this may be a read error. The chain couples TRBV7-9 to TRBJ1-6; no clear D. The ends were cut back, 1 base at V and 7 bases at J, with 5 bases in the middle. The CDR3 has 13 residues. The germline V gene encodes CDR1 SEHNR and CDR2 FQNEAQ (reference sequence). CDR3 nucleotides: TGTGCCAGCAGCTTAGGGAAGAATTCACCCCTCCACTTT. Its protein product is CASSLGKNSPLHF.

The chain joins TRBV28 to TRBJ1-2; possibly TRBD1 for D (5 bases). The CDR3 spans 14 residues. The germline V gene has CDR1 MDHEN and CDR2 SYDVKM. V lost 5 bases and J 3 bases, leaving 13 bases between the germline ends. The chain's CDR3 is CASSKSGFDYGYTF. The CDR3 DNA sequence: TGTGCCAGCAGTAAATCAGGGTTTGACTATGGCTACACCTTC.

A few counts support this clonotype. The V gene is TRBV20-1, the J gene TRBJ1-2; D is unresolved. Germline CDR1 DFQATT, CDR2 SNEGSKA (reference sequence). The CDR3 loop spans 11 amino acids. Deletions cut 6 bases from V and 5 bases from J, with 10 bases between. CDR3 nucleotides: TGCAGTGCCGACCGGGCTTATGGCTACACCTTC. This gives the protein CSADRAYGYTF.

This CDR3 reads CASSATHETQYF. DNA of the CDR3: TGTGCCAGCTCCGCTACGCATGAGACCCAGTACTTC. V is TRBV6-2 or TRBV6-3 and J is TRBJ2-5, with unresolved D. Germline V lookup: CDR1 MNHEY, CDR2 SVGEGT. CDR3 length: 12 residues. V was cut by 8 bases and J by 5 bases, with 12 bases left in between.

The chain links TRBV5-1 to TRBJ1-1, with D uncertain. Germline lookup yields CDR1 SGHRS and CDR2 YFSETQ. V was trimmed by 3 bases and J by 6 bases, leaving 15 bases between them. The CDR3 is 14 amino acids. CDR3 nucleotides: TGCGCCAGCAGCTCTTCTGCGGGCATCGCTGAAGCTTTCTTT. The encoded protein is CASSSSAGIAEAFF.

This clonotype occurred a few times. This rearrangement joins TRBV20-1 to TRBJ2-5; perhaps D is TRBD1 or TRBD2 (5 bases each). V was pared by 5 bases and J by 5 bases, with 12 bases between. The germline gives CDR1 DFQATT, CDR2 SNEGSKA (reference sequence). The length of the CDR3 is 12 residues. The CDR3 sequence: CSAGRRDETQYF. The CDR3, as DNA: TGCAGTGCTGGTCGCAGGGACGAGACCCAGTACTTC.

This chain joins TRBV5-1 and TRBJ2-4; 7 nucleotides line up with TRBD1. There are 12 residues in the CDR3. CDR1 and CDR2 (germline): SGHRS, YFSETQ. CDR3 bases: TGCGCTGAGGGGCAGGGGGAAAACATTCAGTACTTC. Its protein product is CAEGQGENIQYF.

This clonotype was observed many times. The chain employs TRBV6-2 or TRBV6-3 and TRBJ1-2; 7 nucleotides align to TRBD1. V was clipped by 0 bases and J by 7 bases; unmatched bases: 11. The CDR3 runs 16 residues. Germline V lookup: CDR1 MNHEY, CDR2 SVGEGT. CDR3 in amino acids: CASSYSPIDRVSGYTF. The CDR3 DNA is TGTGCCAGCAGTTACTCCCCCATCGACAGGGTTTCTGGCTACACCTTC.

This clonotype was seen a few times. This sequence joins TRBV18 and TRBJ2-3, with 13 bases that match TRBD2. The V segment lost 4 bases and the J segment 2 bases; nucleotides outside the gene matches: 6. The CDR3 spans 17 residues. Germline CDR1 KGHSH, CDR2 LQKENI. The CDR3 nucleotides read TGTGCCAGCTCACAGGGACTAGCGGGACCCAACACAGATACGCAGTATTTT. Amino acids: CASSQGLAGPNTDTQYF.

V and J are TRBV4-1 and TRBJ2-7; D might be TRBD1 or TRBD2, each matching 5 bases. CDR1 and CDR2 from the germline V gene are MGHRA and YSYEKL. The CDR3 runs 16 residues. V gave up 1 base and J gave up 5 bases, with 18 bases separating them. CDR3 DNA sequence: TGCGCCAGCAGCCAAGCCCCGATGGTAAGGGGAGACGAGCAGTACTTC. It translates to CASSQAPMVRGDEQYF.

The V and J genes are TRBV6-2 or TRBV6-3 and TRBJ2-2, with no clear D. Germline V gives CDR1 MNHEY, CDR2 SVGEGT. V lost 7 bases, J lost 2 bases, and 5 bases lay in between. This CDR3 has 12 residues. The CDR3 DNA reads as TGTGCCAGCAAAACCAACACCGGGGAGCTGTTTTTT. Its protein is CASKTNTGELFF.

This clonotype was seen a handful of times. The chain joins TRBV5-1 to TRBJ2-3; 7 bases are shared with TRBD1. CDR1 and CDR2 from the germline V gene are SGHRS and YFSETQ. V gave up 4 bases and J gave up 5 bases; unmatched junction bases: 13. CDR3 length: 16 residues. The CDR3 is CASSGYRGPLVDTQYF. The CDR3 DNA reads TGCGCCAGCAGCGGATACAGGGGACCTCTGGTAGATACGCAGTATTTT.

The rearrangement links TRBV27 to TRBJ2-1; the D gene is possibly TRBD2 (5 bases). This CDR3 has 15 residues. Germline V CDR1 and CDR2: MNHEY, SMNVEV (reference sequence). Trimming left V 8 bases short and J 3 bases short, with 17 bases between. This chain's CDR3 is CASRRSGSDYNEQFF. CDR3 coding DNA: TGTGCCAGCCGGCGATCGGGGTCGGACTACAATGAGCAGTTCTTC.

This clonotype was seen more than once but under ten times. The V call is TRBV6-1, the J call TRBJ2-7; D is ambiguous. The CDR3 runs 14 residues. Deletions cut 6 bases from V and 1 base from J, with 13 bases between. Germline V CDR1 and CDR2: MNHNS, SASEGT. The CDR3 DNA follows: TGTGCCAGCAGACAAGGGCAAGGATCCTACGAGCAGTACTTC. This sequence encodes CASRQGQGSYEQYF.

This clonotype occurred a few times. The V and J genes are TRBV10-3 and TRBJ2-6; D might be TRBD2 (5 bases). V lost 6 bases, J lost 2 bases, and 8 bases lay in between. The CDR3 consists of 14 residues. Germline V gene sequence: CDR1 ENHRY, CDR2 SYGVKD. CDR3: CAISGVTGANVLTF. The CDR3 DNA reads as TGTGCCATCAGCGGGGTTACTGGGGCCAACGTCCTGACTTTC.

J is TRBJ1-1 and V is TRBV12-3 or TRBV12-4, with D perhaps matching TRBD1 (5 bases). V lost 3 bases and J lost 13, with 12 bases in between. This CDR3 region has 11 residues. CDR3 bases: TGTGCCAGCAGTTTTCGGGGGGAAATTTTCTTT. Amino acids: CASSFRGEIFF.

In its sample, this clonotype was seen a few times. The rearrangement links TRBV19 to TRBJ1-1; D is unresolved. The CDR3 is 12 amino acids. Trimming stripped 6 bases from V and 10 bases from J, with 15 bases between. Germline CDR1 and CDR2: LNHDA and SQIVND (reference sequence). The CDR3 sequence: CASRRGDGGAFF. CDR3 nucleotides: TGTGCCAGTAGGCGGGGAGACGGTGGAGCTTTCTTT.

The gene calls are TRBV19 and TRBJ2-2; D is unresolved. V was pared by 3 bases and J by 0 bases, with 8 bases between. Germline lookup yields CDR1 LNHDA and CDR2 SQIVND (reference sequence). This CDR3 has 15 amino acids. The CDR3 is CASSIASPNTGELFF. In DNA form, the CDR3 reads TGTGCCAGTAGTATTGCCAGTCCGAACACCGGGGAGCTGTTTTTT.

The rearrangement uses TRBV5-1 and TRBJ2-1, with 10 bases that match TRBD2. V was clipped by 4 bases and J by 7 bases; unmatched bases: 5. The CDR3 covers 14 residues. The germline V gene encodes CDR1 SGHRS and CDR2 YFSETQ. The DNA of the CDR3 is TGCGCCAGCAGCAAGGGACTAGCGCAAAATGAGCAGTTCTTC. This codes for CASSKGLAQNEQFF.

This clonotype has at least ten counts. This chain joins TRBV12-3 or TRBV12-4 and TRBJ1-5, with D maybe TRBD1 (5 bases). The CDR3 length is 14 residues. V shed 3 bases and J shed 5 bases, with 11 bases lying between them. The CDR3 coding sequence is TGTGCCAGCAGTTTGGGGACCCTCGATCAGCCCCAGCATTTT. It yields the protein CASSLGTLDQPQHF.

This clonotype was detected ten times or more. V gene TRBV6-4 combines with J gene TRBJ1-1, with no clear D. The V end was cut by 6 bases, the J end by 3 bases, with 11 bases between. This CDR3 comprises 13 residues. CDR1 and CDR2 (germline): MRHNA, SNTAGT. Here the CDR3 DNA reads TGTGCCAGCAGCTTCACGGAGGACACTGAAGCTTTCTTT. This sequence encodes CASSFTEDTEAFF.

This rearrangement joins TRBV28 to TRBJ2-4; 15 bases line up with TRBD2. V was pared by 8 bases and J by 6 bases, with 14 bases of the junction left unmatched. In germline, CDR1 is MDHEN, CDR2 SYDVKM. The CDR3 spans 18 residues. In DNA, the CDR3 is TGTGCCAGCCCCCCGGGACTAGCGGGGGGACTTCCGATAAACATTCAGTACTTC. Protein product: CASPPGLAGGLPINIQYF.

V is TRBV10-3 and J is TRBJ2-7; 8 bases align to TRBD2. Trimming cost V 8 bases and J 6 bases; bases outside gene matches: 12. Per germline, CDR1 ENHRY and CDR2 SYGVKD. The CDR3 extends over 14 amino acids. CDR3 sequence (DNA): TGTGCCATCCAGGGGTTAGCGGGGTTCCGCGAGCAGTACTTC. Translating it yields CAIQGLAGFREQYF.

This clonotype was seen a handful of times. The chain is built from TRBV4-1 and TRBJ2-4; 10 bases line up with TRBD2. The CDR3 runs to 17 residues. J was trimmed by 8 bases and V by 0 bases; bases with no gene match: 10. Germline CDR1 and CDR2: MGHRA and YSYEKL. The CDR3 loop is CASSQDSSGGVRDIQYF. DNA for the CDR3: TGCGCCAGCAGCCAAGACTCCAGCGGGGGGGTAAGGGACATTCAGTACTTC.